This T cell receptor beta chain was sequenced for a study of T cells after yellow fever vaccination. Germline-derived CDR1 and CDR2 are GTSNPN and SVGIG (reference sequence). V gave up 0 bases and J gave up 5 bases, with 8 bases separating them. This CDR3 is 13 amino acids long. TCRdb reprocessed the 5' RACE reads via MiXCR and lists one record per CDR3 protein. The repertoire consists of 340,000 or so distinct CDR3 sequences, with around 12% occurring once and the leading ten covering approximately 3.3%. This specimen was CD4+ T cells sorted from PBMCs, taken 15 days after the yellow fever booster vaccination. This chain joins TRBV30 and TRBJ2-4, with a weak D call TRBD2 (6 bases). This clonotype was sampled from a man between 18 and 29 years old who received the YFV17D yellow fever vaccine. For the CDR3, the DNA is TGTGCCTGGAGTGTAGGCGGGGAAAACATTCAGTACTTC. The encoded protein is CAWSVGGENIQYF.